This entry describes one T cell receptor beta chain. Each cDNA molecule carried a unique molecular identifier. TCRdb used MiXCR to reprocess the 5' RACE reads, holding one entry per CDR3 protein. The data hold about 30,000 distinct CDR3 sequences, with 5.8% observed a single time. The data are from a study of early T cells in non-severe SARS-CoV-2 infection. Germline CDR1 SGDLS, CDR2 YYNGEE. V trimming: 3 bases; J trimming: 0 bases; junction bases outside the gene matches: 4. The CDR3 covers 17 residues. The sample consisted of whole blood. The chain combines TRBV9 with TRBJ2-6; 9 positions match TRBD2. The receptor was isolated from an adult who was a healthcare worker with PCR-confirmed SARS-CoV-2 infection or an uninfected control (not recorded which). CDR3 sequence reads: CASSASGVVSGANVLTF. DNA for the CDR3: TGTGCCAGCAGCGCTAGCGGGGTCGTCTCTGGGGCCAACGTCCTGACTTTC.